These T cell receptor beta chains were read from a single sample in a study of beta chain features in type 1 diabetes. Data came from immunoSEQ multiplex PCR; TCRdb stores just in-frame clones and leaves some out. The sample holds a few hundred thousand clones, 14% seen once. Material for sequencing was central memory CD4+ T cells from blood. The receptors derive from a man aged 25 to 45 in good health. CDR3s include the opening cysteine and the closing phenylalanine or tryptophan. A D gene is named only where the DNA matches it firmly. Clone size appears in some rows only: once, few, many, or a class for an expanded clone.

CASSRPTDTQYF TGTGCCAGCAGTCGTCCCACAGATACGCAGTATTTT - TRBJ2-3 many TRBV7-9
CASRIKATGPEAFF TGTGCCAGCAGAATAAAGGCCACGGGTCCTGAAGCTTTCTTT - TRBJ1-1 - TRBV11-2
CASSLYRNEQFF TGTGCCAGCAGCTTATACCGGAATGAGCAGTTCTTC - TRBJ2-1 many TRBV7-9
CASSAGLAGETQYF TGTGCCAGCAGCGCCGGACTAGCCGGGGAGACCCAGTACTTC TRBD2 TRBJ2-5 - TRBV9
CASSSWTSGSQETQYF TGTGCCAGCAGCTCGTGGACTAGCGGGAGCCAAGAGACCCAGTACTTC TRBD2 TRBJ2-5 few TRBV7-9
CASSRRGDSGQFF TGTGCCAGCAGTCGGCGGGGGGACAGCGGACAGTTCTTC - TRBJ2-1 few TRBV6-5
CASSQEGHLTGTSGRTNEQFF TGCGCCAGCAGCCAAGAAGGTCATTTGACCGGGACTAGCGGGAGGACCAATGAGCAGTTCTTC TRBD2 TRBJ2-1 - TRBV4-1
CASSPQTGVPGELFF TGCGCCAGCAGCCCACAAACAGGGGTCCCCGGGGAGCTGTTTTTT TRBD1 TRBJ2-2 few TRBV4-1
CASSPQLNQPQHF TGTGCCAGCAGTCCTCAGCTTAATCAGCCCCAGCATTTT - TRBJ1-5 few TRBV6-5
CASSDLGDSAFF TGTGCCAGCAGTGATCTCGGTGATTCGGCTTTCTTT - TRBJ1-1 few TRBV6-1
CASSPRSGYSYEQYF TGTGCCAGCTCACCGCGGTCGGGCTACTCCTACGAGCAGTACTTC - TRBJ2-7 - TRBV18
CASSPRMDQTQYF TGTGCCAGCAGCCCCCGGATGGATCAGACCCAGTACTTC - TRBJ2-5 few TRBV6-6
CSVVRDSRLNTEAFF TGCAGCGTTGTTCGGGACAGCAGATTGAACACTGAAGCTTTCTTT TRBD1 TRBJ1-1 few TRBV29-1
CASRPRTGHGANVLTF TGTGCCAGCAGACCCCGGACAGGGCACGGGGCCAACGTCCTGACTTTC TRBD1 TRBJ2-6 few TRBV7-9
CASGLGTGTVRGYTF TGTGCTAGTGGTCTCGGGACAGGGACCGTACGTGGCTACACCTTC TRBD1 TRBJ1-2 few TRBV12-5
CASGVGLTKETQYF TGTGCCAGCGGAGTGGGACTGACAAAGGAGACCCAGTACTTC - TRBJ2-5 - TRBV5-4
CASSPVVGRGGSGQYF TGTGCCAGCAGCCCCGTCGTAGGACGGGGCGGGTCAGGGCAGTACTTC - TRBJ2-5 - TRBV7-9